Below, 9 T cell receptor beta chains from the same sample are listed, as sequenced in a study of blood T cells in healthy people across ages. PCR was performed a second time for about 7 to 12 cycles using a sample-barcoded 5' primer and a J-beta primer mix. One entry per CDR3 protein results from TCRdb running MiXCR on the 5' RACE reads. The sample yields some 1,500,000 distinct CDR3 sequences, under 55% seen once. Material: blood. Receptors originate from a young woman in good health.

As for this clonotype: The junction departs from germline at one end; a sequencing error may be responsible. DNA for the CDR3: TGTGCCGGCAGTTTACGGGGGGGCGAGCAGTACTTC. Its protein product is CAGSLRGGEQYF. J is TRBJ2-4 and V is TRBV27; 8 nucleotides match TRBD2. The J call is uncertain, as TRBJ2-7 better fits the DNA end. The CDR3 spans 12 residues. Germline CDR1 and CDR2: MNHEY and SMNVEV (reference sequence).

This clonotype occurred once. The chain is built from TRBV20-1 and TRBJ2-3; 12 nucleotides match TRBD2. Germline V gene lookup returns CDR1 DFQATT and CDR2 SNEGSKA (reference sequence). J gave up 6 bases and V 4 bases, and 8 bases lay outside the gene matches. This CDR3 is 15 amino acids long. CDR3: CSATTSGSFIDTQYF. The CDR3 nucleotides are TGCAGTGCTACGACTAGCGGGAGTTTTATCGATACGCAGTATTTT.

The rearrangement joins TRBV24-1 to TRBJ2-7; D unresolved. Germline CDR1 reads KGHDR; CDR2 reads SFDVKD. The CDR3 extends over 16 amino acids. V was cut by 0 bases and J by 0 bases, with 11 bases left in between. This CDR3 reads CATSDLPTPSSYEQYF. The CDR3 nucleotides read TGTGCCACCAGTGATTTGCCAACCCCGAGCTCCTACGAGCAGTACTTC.

The chain uses TRBV12-3 or TRBV12-4 and TRBJ2-2, with TRBD1 matching over 8 bases. This CDR3 contains 15 residues. J lost 5 bases, V lost 4 bases, and 6 bases had no gene match. The CDR3 protein is CASSSRQGRTGELFF. DNA of the CDR3: TGTGCCAGCAGTTCCCGACAGGGGCGAACCGGGGAGCTGTTTTTT.

The table lists this clonotype with many counts. J is TRBJ1-2 and V is TRBV20-1; 10 bases fit TRBD1. The germline gives CDR1 DFQATT, CDR2 SNEGSKA (reference sequence). The CDR3 is made up of 14 amino acids. With 5 bases clipped from V and 8 bases from J, the junction kept 11 bases outside the gene matches. The CDR3 DNA is TGCAGTGCTTCAACCGGGACAGGGGTTATCGGCTACACCTTC. It is translated as CSASTGTGVIGYTF.

The chain carries TRBV7-2 and TRBJ2-7, with D unclear. The CDR3 has 12 amino acids. The V end lost 1 base, the J end lost 8 bases, and 9 bases lay between the germline ends. Germline CDR1 SGHTA, CDR2 FQGNSA. CDR3 DNA sequence: TGTGCCAGCAGCTTAGTGGGCGGTCAGCAGTACTTC. Translation: CASSLVGGQQYF.

This clonotype was recorded a few times. The J gene is TRBJ1-1, the V gene TRBV12-3 or TRBV12-4, with 7 nucleotides matching TRBD1. The CDR3 is made up of 16 amino acids. Trimming removed 6 bases from V and 3 bases from J; junction bases left unmatched: 13. CDR3 bases: TGTGCCAGCAGCATTACAGGGGCGGGGTCGTACACTGAAGCTTTCTTT. Amino acid sequence: CASSITGAGSYTEAFF.

The gene calls are TRBV25-1 and TRBJ2-7, with D possibly matching TRBD2 (5 bases). In germline, CDR1 is MGHDK, CDR2 SYGVNS. The CDR3 sequence is 16 residues long. The ends were cut back, 9 bases at V and 0 bases at J, with 21 bases in the middle. CDR3 sequence: CASPGVRTPSSYEQYF. As DNA, the CDR3 is TGTGCCAGTCCGGGTGTAAGGACTCCTAGCTCCTACGAGCAGTACTTC.

There are a few counts of this clonotype. The chain couples TRBV12-3 or TRBV12-4 to TRBJ2-1; 11 bases match TRBD2. V lost 7 bases, J lost 9 bases, and 17 bases stayed unmatched. This CDR3 is 17 amino acids long. In DNA, the CDR3 is TGTGCCAGCACCCTGGACTCTAGCGGGGGGACCTCCCTTGAGCAGTTCTTC. Translated: CASTLDSSGGTSLEQFF.